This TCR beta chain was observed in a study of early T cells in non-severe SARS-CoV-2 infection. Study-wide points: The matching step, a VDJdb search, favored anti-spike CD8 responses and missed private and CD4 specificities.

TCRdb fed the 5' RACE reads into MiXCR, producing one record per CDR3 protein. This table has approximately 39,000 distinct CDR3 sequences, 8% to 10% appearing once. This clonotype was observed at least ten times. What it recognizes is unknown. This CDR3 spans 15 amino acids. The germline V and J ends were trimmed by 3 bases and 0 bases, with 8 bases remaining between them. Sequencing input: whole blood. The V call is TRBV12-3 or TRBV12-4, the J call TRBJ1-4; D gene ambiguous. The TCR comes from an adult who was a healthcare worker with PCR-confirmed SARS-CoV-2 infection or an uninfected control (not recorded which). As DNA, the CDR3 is TGTGCCAGCAGTTTCGGGGATGCAACTAATGAAAAACTGTTTTTT. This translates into CASSFGDATNEKLFF.